This T cell receptor (beta chain) was found in a study of T cells expressing NK-cell markers. Study-wide background: The authors derived TCR beta repertoires from sorted CD3+CD56+NKG2C+, CD3+CD56+NKG2C- and CD3+CD56-NKG2C+ T cells. Most of the eight sequenced donors tested HCMV-seropositive; one tested seronegative. Study-wide findings and caveats: Over 5 donors had dominant NKG2C+ clonotypes that comprised about 1.0-7.0% of their CD8+ T cells.

The length of the CDR3 is 14 residues. Per the germline V gene, CDR1 is SGHTA and CDR2 is FQGNSA. Comments on this clonotype: No antigen is known for it.

What made the TCR beta cDNA was 5'RACE template switching with UMIs. Using the 5' RACE reads, TCRdb records one entry per CDR3 protein without DNA. This sample's table reports roughly 350,000 distinct CDR3 sequences. The genes are TRBV7-2 and TRBJ1-5; TCRdb's assignment of TRBD1 cannot be checked, as there is no DNA. Sequenced sample: blood T cells: a sorted CD56 or NKG2C T cell subset, CD4+ or CD8+ T cells, or bulk PBMC T cells (not recorded which). This receptor was taken from a man aged 18-70 years in good health. The CDR3 sequence: CASSLKDGDQPQHF.